The 13 T cell receptor beta chains in this list originate from one sample, sequenced in a study of identical twins. TCRdb fed the 5' RACE reads into MiXCR, producing one record per CDR3 protein. The data contain some 560,000 distinct CDR3 sequences, around 9.6% of them singletons. The sample was also reused in another study, on yellow fever vaccine responses in identical twins.

The sample comprised PBMCs. These receptors came from a woman aged 18 to 35 in good health.

This clonotype was detected a few times. The CDR3: CASSQGASGSKGTDTQYF. The CDR3 DNA sequence: TGTGCCAGCAGCCAAGGGGCTAGCGGGAGCAAAGGCACAGATACGCAGTATTTT. The V call is TRBV4-2, the J call TRBJ2-3, with 10 bases aligning to TRBD2. Germline values: CDR1 LGHNA, CDR2 YNFKEQ. This CDR3 spans 18 amino acids. V lost 1 base to trimming and J lost 1 base; unmatched junction nucleotides: 8.

This clonotype came up many times. This chain links TRBV9 with TRBJ1-2; D might be TRBD1 (5 bases). This CDR3 contains 13 residues. Trimming shortened V by 0 bases and J by 6 bases, and 9 bases separated the two germline ends. Germline V lookup: CDR1 SGDLS, CDR2 YYNGEE. The CDR3 loop is CASSVGGVDGYTF. The CDR3 coding sequence is TGTGCCAGCAGCGTAGGAGGGGTGGATGGCTACACCTTC.

This clonotype was seen a few times. The chain has TRBV4-1 and TRBJ2-3, with D hard to call. Between the trimmed V and J ends, which lost 1 base and 1 base, there was a span of 6 bases. Germline V lookup: CDR1 MGHRA, CDR2 YSYEKL. The CDR3 has 14 amino acids. The CDR3 protein is CASSQVSRTDTQYF. The CDR3 nucleotides are TGCGCCAGCAGCCAAGTCAGCCGCACAGATACGCAGTATTTT.

This clonotype has a handful of counts. The chain employs TRBV2 and TRBJ1-2; D gene ambiguous. The germline V gene encodes CDR1 SNHLY and CDR2 FYNNEI. This CDR3 has 14 amino acids. Trimming removed 8 bases at V and 0 bases at J, with 13 bases between. In nucleotides, the CDR3 is TGTGCCAGCCCAGTGGTCACGTCTAACTATGGCTACACCTTC. This gives the protein CASPVVTSNYGYTF. The entire variable domain, with the rest obtained from reference TRBV2 and TRBJ1-2, is as follows: EPEVTQTPSHQVTQMGQEVILRCVPISNHLYFYWYRQILGQKVEFLVSFYNNEISEKSEIFDDQFSVERPDGSNFTLKIRSTKLEDSAMYFCASPVVTSNYGYTFGSGTRLTVV.

This clonotype showed up many times. V gene TRBV6-1 combines with J gene TRBJ1-3; no reliable D call. V dropped 5 bases and J dropped 0 bases, with 14 bases sitting between them. The CDR3 runs to 16 residues. The germline CDR1 and CDR2 sequences are MNHNS and SASEGT. The CDR3 spells CASSQEITDSGNTIYF. The CDR3 coding sequence is TGTGCCAGCAGTCAAGAAATTACGGACTCTGGAAACACCATATATTTT.

This chain connects TRBV5-5 to TRBJ2-7; D is undetermined. The CDR3 runs 14 residues. CDR1 is SGHKS, CDR2 YYEKEE, per germline (reference sequence). Trimming pared 4 bases from V and 1 base from J, leaving 12 bases between. The CDR3 nucleotides read TGTGCCAGCAGCCGCCCGCCAGCATCCTACGAGCAGTACTTC. As protein: CASSRPPASYEQYF.

The rearrangement uses TRBV12-3 or TRBV12-4 and TRBJ2-1; 7 bases match TRBD1. CDR3 length: 19 residues. V was clipped by 8 bases and J by 0 bases; unmatched bases: 19. The CDR3 region has the DNA TGTGCCAGCTGCCGAATGAGAGGACAGGCACTCAGCTCCTACAATGAGCAGTTCTTC. Its translation: CASCRMRGQALSSYNEQFF.

This clonotype was observed a handful of times. The V call is TRBV20-1, the J call TRBJ2-3; 7 nucleotides agree with TRBD2. V shed 1 base and J 3 bases; nucleotides not matched to a gene: 4. This CDR3 is 14 amino acids long. The germline CDR1 and CDR2 sequences are DFQATT and SNEGSKA (reference sequence). The CDR3 DNA reads TGCAGTGCTAGAGTTGCGGGGGATACAGATACGCAGTATTTT. It encodes CSARVAGDTDTQYF.

The genes are TRBV29-1 and TRBJ2-7, with D maybe TRBD2 (6 bases). CDR3 length equals 15 residues. V was pared by 5 bases and J by 0 bases, with 17 bases between. The germline gives CDR1 SQVTM, CDR2 ANQGSEA. The CDR3 loop reads CSVSLVADRSYEQYF. Here the CDR3 DNA reads TGCAGCGTTTCGTTAGTAGCGGATCGCTCCTACGAGCAGTACTTC.

The chain is built from TRBV7-9 and TRBJ2-7, with 8 bases identical to TRBD2. Trimming took 1 base from V and 5 from J; bases not matched to a gene: 4. Germline loops: CDR1 SEHNR, CDR2 FQNEAQ (reference sequence). The CDR3 totals 14 residues. This CDR3 reads CASSLVGTSNEQYF. CDR3 in DNA: TGTGCCAGCAGCTTAGTAGGGACTAGTAACGAGCAGTACTTC.

This clonotype was picked up a small number of times. The V call is TRBV5-5, the J call TRBJ2-2; D may be TRBD1 (5 bases). The germline V gene encodes CDR1 SGHKS and CDR2 YYEKEE (reference sequence). V lost 1 base, J lost 2 bases, and 12 bases lay in between. The CDR3 has 16 residues. CDR3 nucleotide sequence: TGTGCCAGCAGCTTGTACCAACAGGTCAACACCGGGGAGCTGTTTTTT. It yields the protein CASSLYQQVNTGELFF. The variable domain in full, with the rest retrieved from reference TRBV5-5 and TRBJ2-2, is DAGVTQSPTHLIKTRGQQVTLRCSPISGHKSVSWYQQVLGQGPQFIFQYYEKEERGRGNFPDRFSARQFPNYSSELNVNALLLGDSALYLCASSLYQQVNTGELFFGEGSRLTVL.

This clonotype was detected many times. The rearrangement links TRBV12-3 or TRBV12-4 to TRBJ1-6; D unclear. The V end was cut by 0 bases, the J end by 4 bases, with 10 bases between. CDR3 length: 16 residues. CDR3: CASSLAMPRYNSPLHF. In DNA, the CDR3 is TGTGCCAGCAGTTTAGCGATGCCCCGATATAATTCACCCCTCCACTTT.

CDR3 amino acids: CASSPFIIEDTGELFF. For the CDR3, the DNA is TGTGCCAGCTCACCATTCATAATCGAGGACACCGGGGAGCTGTTTTTT. This chain uses TRBV18 with TRBJ2-2, with no clear D. Germline values: CDR1 KGHSH, CDR2 LQKENI. The CDR3 loop spans 16 amino acids. Between the trimmed V and J ends, which lost 2 bases and 3 bases, there was a span of 13 bases.